This T cell receptor (beta chain) comes out of a study of CDR3 diversity in severe acne. By share, this clonotype ranks as medium-sized. TCRdb processed the PCR reads anew with MiXCR; each CDR3 protein has one entry. This table holds about 85,000 distinct CDR3 sequences, 45% to 50% found once. The CDR3 extends over 14 amino acids. The germline CDR1 and CDR2 sequences are SGHVS and FNYEAQ. J gave up 4 bases and V 3 bases, and 5 bases lay outside the gene matches. The source material was blood. The rearrangement uses TRBV7-6 and TRBJ1-1, with 7 bases fitting TRBD1. The source is a male donor in good health, serving as a control. The CDR3 nucleotides read TGTGCCAGCAGCTTGGGTCCAGGGGGCACTGAAGCTTTCTTT. Translating it yields CASSLGPGGTEAFF.